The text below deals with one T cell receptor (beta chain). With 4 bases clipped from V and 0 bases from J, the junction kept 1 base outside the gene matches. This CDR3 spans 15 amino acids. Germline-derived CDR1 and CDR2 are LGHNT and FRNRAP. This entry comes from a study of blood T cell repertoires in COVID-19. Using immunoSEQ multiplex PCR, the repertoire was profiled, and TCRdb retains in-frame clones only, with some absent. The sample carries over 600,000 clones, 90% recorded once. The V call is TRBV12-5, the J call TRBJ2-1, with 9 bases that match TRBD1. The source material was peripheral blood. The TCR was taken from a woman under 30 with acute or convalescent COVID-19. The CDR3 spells CASGWGQGSYNEQFF. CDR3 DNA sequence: TGTGCTAGTGGTTGGGGACAGGGCTCCTACAATGAGCAGTTCTTC.